This TCR beta chain was documented in a study of T cells after yellow fever vaccination (dated by TCRdb to about 2019). Study-wide context: Libraries from fractions with low cell numbers were prepared with the SMART-Seq v4 Ultra Low Input RNA kit. To track T-cell clones before and after primary and booster YFV17D yellow fever vaccination, bulk TCR alpha and beta repertoires were sequenced longitudinally. Two healthy male donors made up the cohort, one aged 18 to 29 years and the other aged 30 to 39 years. Bulk PBMC replicates and cell subsets were isolated from blood drawn at multiple timepoints before and after both primary and secondary immunization. General findings and caveats noted by the study authors: Because only two donors were included in the study, the extent to which the findings can be generalized is limited. Computational filtering was needed because FACS-sorted repertoires could contain abundant contaminating clonotypes from the bulk population. A small fraction of clonotypes showed up in both the CD4 and CD8 compartments, probably as a result of convergent recombination. The secondary T-cell response was found to be weaker but faster than the primary response, with a peak reached on day 5 rather than on day 15. After the booster, most clones that had expanded after primary vaccination were detected again (approximately 95% of CD4 and 70% to 90% of CD8), suggesting broad maintenance of memory.

What this sample's treatment or condition label stands for: live attenuated yellow fever vaccine strain. At each blood-draw timepoint, two biological replicates of bulk PBMCs were obtained. PBMCs were isolated from peripheral blood using a standard Ficoll-Paque protocol. TriZol was used to extract RNA from bulk PBMCs, CD4 and CD8 fractions, and dextramer-positive and dextramer-negative fractions. Sequencing was carried out with an Illumina NovaSeq 6000. TCR cDNA was synthesized by 5'RACE template switching, which introduced a universal primer site and unique molecular identifiers. cDNA synthesis was primed from both the TCR alpha and TCR beta constant segments. Library amplification used two PCR steps, and the second PCR step added sample barcodes and sequencing adapters. Sequencing of the libraries was done on either Illumina HiSeq 2500 (2x100 bp) or NovaSeq (2x150 bp). From the authors' description of their analysis: Demultiplexing of reads and collapsing into UMI consensus sequences were performed with MIGEC, and V(D)J alignment was carried out with MiXCR. Using edgeR on replicate PBMC samples, clonotypes were called vaccine-responding if FDR was below 0.01 and the log2 fold change was above 5 up to day 15. Each bulk clonotype was labeled CD4 or CD8 based on which sequenced repertoire, CD4 or CD8, contained the clonotype at higher abundance. The public sequencing data were trimmed at Q25 with fastp and processed into clonotypes with MiXCR by TCRdb, which kept only in-frame beta chains. Rows with one shared CDR3 protein collapse into an entry with the most common genes and DNA. TCRdb, not the original authors, processed these V and J calls. Here the sample has 300,000 or so distinct CDR3 sequences; around 4.1% occur a single time. The top ten hold roughly a quarter of the sample.

The table lists this clonotype with many counts. No cognate antigen has been identified for it. Per-nucleotide qualities are absent, and no much larger clonotype sits a single base away. V is shortened by 0 bases, J by 0 bases, and the region joining them spans 18 bases. The cysteine opens and the phenylalanine closes a CDR3 of 18 amino acids. CDR3 DNA only is kept here, 54 bases in frame from base 1. From a lookup of the germline V gene (reference sequence), CDR1 and CDR2 are DFQATT and SNEGSKA. The receptor's source is a man younger than 35 who received the YFV17D yellow fever vaccine. Material: PBMCs, obtained 5 days after the yellow fever booster vaccination. The sequence joins TRBV20-1 to TRBJ2-1; confidence is insufficient to name the D gene. Here the CDR3 is given as CSARDLLKGVSSYNEQFF. The nucleotides are TGCAGTGCTAGAGATCTCTTGAAGGGCGTTAGCTCCTACAATGAGCAGTTCTTC.